This record concerns one TCR beta chain sequence. The specificity of this receptor is unknown. Base-call qualities are not available, and no considerably larger clone is one nucleotide away. TCRbeta CDR3 regions were amplified from genomic DNA by means of the immunoSEQ Assay, a bias-controlled multiplex PCR. As for how the authors treated the data: The number of nucleated cells in each sample was estimated by amplification of reference gene primers within the assay. To quantify the absolute abundance of each unique TCRbeta CDR3 rearrangement, sequence reads were collapsed and filtered. Productive Simpson clonality was computed per sample as the square root of Simpson's diversity index over productive rearrangements. This immuneACCESS table, as held by TCRdb, lists in-frame sequences with V and J called but not all clones. Of the missing ones, under half trace to an unresolved V gene in checked studies; the others have no known cause. The DNA gave D and trimming, while V, J and clone size come from that table. In all, the sample holds some 340,000 clones, and about four fifths of those were seen once. The ten biggest clones cover about 3% of the sample.

Collaborating institutions collected whole blood in K2EDTA tubes following their own protocols. For TCRbeta analysis, collaborators shipped samples as frozen whole blood, isolated PBMCs, or DNA extracted from either of those sample types. The sample comes from a study of blood T cell repertoires in COVID-19 (dated by TCRdb to 2020 to 2021). Regarding the complete study: The collaborator samples originated in the United States, Italy and Spain and spanned the acute and convalescent phases of COVID-19. The repertoires were made available in a free public database intended to serve as a resource for research on the immune response to SARS-CoV-2. The dataset comprised deeply sampled blood TCRbeta repertoires from subjects exposed to, actively infected with, or recovered from COVID-19. Samples came from the ongoing ImmuneRACE study (first 160 participants) plus 1,254 subjects from 6 global collaborators. The material from the prospective study consisted of cDNA or gDNA derived from T cells, B-cell-depleted T cells, or PBMCs. Sample metadata almost always included a de-identified subject ID, COVID-19 status, age in years and sex. Where available, HLA class I and class II types were obtained from metadata supplied by the sample provider rather than from assay-based typing.

General findings and caveats noted by the study authors: The amount of clinical and demographic metadata varied by source and participant and was provided uncurated.

V loses 2 bases of germline sequence and J loses 4 bases, and the interval between the two ends is 6 bases. The germline V gene supplies CDR1 MNHNS and CDR2 SASEGT. From the cysteine through the phenylalanine, the CDR3 covers 12 amino acids. This entry keeps only the CDR3 DNA: 36 bases, framed from base 1. The V and J genes are TRBV6-1 and TRBJ2-7; the D gene is not confidently resolved. Sequencing was carried out using peripheral blood. The TCR comes from a man in his thirties or forties with active or convalescent COVID-19. The bases are TGTGCCAGCAGTGAAATAGCTTACGAGCAGTACTTC. This codes for CASSEIAYEQYF.